Presented here are 24 T cell receptor beta chains from one specimen sequenced in a study of T-cell reconstitution after alpha-beta-depleted transplantation in children. Unique molecular identifiers tagged the TCRbeta library. TCRdb re-called the PCR reads through MiXCR, storing one row per CDR3 protein. The sample lists hundreds of thousands of distinct CDR3 sequences, about 10% seen once, with around 2% in the top ten. Here the sequenced sample was PBMCs, taken before TCRalphabeta/CD19-depleted stem cell transplant. The receptor set was obtained from a child aged 2 to 10 with inherited bone marrow failure, due to receive a stem cell transplant.

In this sample, this clonotype turned up a few times. This CDR3 is CASWGGFSYEQYF. CDR3 coding DNA: TGTGCCAGCTGGGGTGGATTTAGCTACGAGCAGTACTTC. The rearrangement uses TRBV12-3 or TRBV12-4 and TRBJ2-7; D is uncertain. CDR3 length: 13 amino acids. V lost 8 bases to trimming and J lost 3 bases, with 14 bases between them.

The chain joins TRBV7-8 to TRBJ2-7; TRBD1 agrees at 8 bases. With V trimmed by 0 bases and J by 3 bases, 4 bases remained unmatched. Germline loops: CDR1 SGHVS, CDR2 FQNEAQ. The CDR3 loop spans 15 amino acids. CDR3 nucleotide sequence: TGTGCCAGCAGCTTAGCGGGACAGGTATACTACGAGCAGTACTTC. This sequence encodes CASSLAGQVYYEQYF.

This clonotype was counted ten times or more. This rearrangement joins TRBV5-1 to TRBJ2-2, with D maybe TRBD1 (5 bases). The CDR3 is 15 amino acids. V was pared by 0 bases and J by 5 bases, with 11 bases between. Germline V gives CDR1 SGHRS, CDR2 YFSETQ. The CDR3 here is CASSLEGRRTGELFF. The CDR3 bases are TGCGCCAGCAGCTTGGAGGGGCGCCGGACCGGGGAGCTGTTTTTT.

This clonotype was seen at least ten times. The V call is TRBV7-9, the J call TRBJ1-4; 9 nucleotides agree with TRBD1. The CDR3 runs 14 residues. Trimming at V came to 3 bases and at J to 8 bases, leaving 4 bases not matched to a gene. Per the germline V gene, CDR1 is SEHNR and CDR2 is FQNEAQ (reference sequence). The CDR3 loop reads CASSLGQGSEKLFF. Here the CDR3 DNA reads TGTGCCAGCAGCTTGGGACAGGGAAGCGAAAAACTGTTTTTT.

This clonotype has only a few counts. This sequence joins TRBV25-1 and TRBJ1-2; TRBD1 is a possible D gene (5 bases). V lost 1 base, J lost 4 bases, and 7 bases lay in between. CDR1 is MGHDK and CDR2 is SYGVNS in the germline V gene. The length of the CDR3 is 13 residues. CDR3 sequence reads: CASSESGPYGYTF. DNA of the CDR3: TGTGCCAGCAGTGAATCGGGGCCCTATGGCTACACCTTC.

This clonotype was seen more than once but under ten times. The rearrangement links TRBV4-3 to TRBJ1-4, with D uncertain. Germline-derived CDR1 and CDR2 are LGHNA and YSLEER. The CDR3 is made up of 14 amino acids. The V end was cut by 2 bases, the J end by 5 bases, with 9 bases between. The CDR3 spells CASSQRWANEKLFF. The CDR3 nucleotides read TGCGCCAGCAGCCAAAGATGGGCCAATGAAAAACTGTTTTTT.

This clonotype has more than one count but fewer than ten. The chain carries TRBV7-2 and TRBJ2-1; 7 nucleotides align to TRBD2. CDR3 length: 14 residues. The ends lost 5 bases at V and 6 bases at J; junction bases unmatched: 7. Germline V lookup: CDR1 SGHTA, CDR2 FQGNSA. The CDR3: CASSPWGGSNEQFF. CDR3 sequence (DNA): TGTGCCAGCAGCCCTTGGGGGGGGAGCAATGAGCAGTTCTTC.

The table lists this clonotype with many counts. The chain joins TRBV29-1 to TRBJ2-1, with TRBD2 matching over 7 bases. From germline, CDR1 is SQVTM and CDR2 ANQGSEA. Losses at the gene ends were 6 bases for V and 0 bases for J; bases not matched to a gene: 8. This CDR3 contains 15 residues. The CDR3 spells CSVPPRGSSYNEQFF. The DNA for the CDR3 is TGCAGCGTCCCCCCGCGCGGGAGCTCCTACAATGAGCAGTTCTTC.

This clonotype appeared many times. The V and J genes are TRBV7-2 and TRBJ2-7; TRBD2 matches at 14 bases. Germline V gives CDR1 SGHTA, CDR2 FQGNSA. Germline trimming cut 5 bases from V and 4 bases from J; bases unmatched to any gene: 7. The length of the CDR3 is 16 residues. The CDR3 nucleotides read TGTGCCAGCAGCCATGGGACTAGCGGGAGACGGTACGAGCAGTACTTC. Its translation is CASSHGTSGRRYEQYF.

The genes are TRBV29-1 and TRBJ1-4; maybe TRBD1 (5 bases). There are 14 residues in the CDR3. The germline CDR1 and CDR2 sequences are SQVTM and ANQGSEA. Trimming stripped 6 bases from V and 7 bases from J, with 18 bases between. The CDR3 coding sequence is TGCAGCGTCCTAGACTTGGGGGGGTCTGAAAAACTGTTTTTT. Its translation: CSVLDLGGSEKLFF. Supplemented by reference TRBV29-1 and TRBJ1-4, the full variable domain reads SAVISQKPSRDICQRGTSLTIQCQVDSQVTMMFWYRQQPGQSLTLIATANQGSEATYESGFVIDKFPISRPNLTFSTLTVSNMSPEDSSIYLCSVLDLGGSEKLFFGSGTQLSVL.

Here the CDR3 DNA reads TGTGCCAGCAGTTCATCAAGTTGGGACGAAAAACTGTTTTTT. It specifies CASSSSSWDEKLFF. V usage is TRBV7-9 and J usage is TRBJ1-4, with D tentatively TRBD1 (5 bases). Looked up from germline, CDR1 is SEHNR and CDR2 is FQNEAQ (reference sequence). V lost 6 bases and J 8 bases, leaving 16 bases between the germline ends. The CDR3 is made up of 14 amino acids.

The chain is built from TRBV16 and TRBJ2-7; the D gene is possibly TRBD1 (6 bases). V dropped 4 bases and J dropped 0 bases, with 10 bases sitting between them. The length of the CDR3 is 14 residues. The germline V gene encodes CDR1 KGHSY and CDR2 FQNENV. The CDR3 loop reads CASSPLQGSYEQYF. For the CDR3, the DNA is TGTGCCAGCAGCCCCCTACAGGGCTCCTACGAGCAGTACTTC.

The table lists this clonotype with many counts. The V call is TRBV12-3 or TRBV12-4, the J call TRBJ1-5; no clear D. The CDR3 totals 13 residues. Trimming took off 3 bases at V and 6 bases at J, with 9 bases between the two ends. CDR3 nucleotides: TGTGCCAGCAGTTTGGGTATCCCTCAGCCCCAGCATTTT. This translates into CASSLGIPQPQHF.

The table lists this clonotype with many counts. The CDR3 reads CASSLDPDPYSGNTIYF. The CDR3 region has the DNA TGTGCCAGCAGCTTAGATCCGGACCCCTACTCTGGAAACACCATATATTTT. The rearrangement joins TRBV11-2 to TRBJ1-3, with D uncertain. Germline CDR1 is SGHAT and CDR2 is FQNNGV. Deletions cut 0 bases from V and 0 bases from J, with 12 bases between. This CDR3 contains 17 residues.

This sequence joins TRBV5-6 and TRBJ1-2; TRBD1 matches at 12 bases. Germline CDR1 is SGHDT and CDR2 is YYEEEE. This CDR3 region has 16 residues. With 4 bases clipped from V and 9 bases from J, the junction kept 13 bases outside the gene matches. The DNA for the CDR3 is TGTGCCAGCAGCCAACCCGGGACAGGGGGCTTATGGTGCTACACCTTC. This gives the protein CASSQPGTGGLWCYTF.

This clonotype was detected ten times or more. Here the CDR3 reads CASSPSRDIYGYTF. CDR3 coding DNA: TGTGCCAGCTCACCGTCCCGGGACATTTATGGCTACACCTTC. The V call is TRBV18, the J call TRBJ1-2; the D gene is possibly TRBD1 (6 bases). The germline gives CDR1 KGHSH, CDR2 LQKENI. V lost 3 bases, J lost 5 bases, and 13 bases lay in between. The CDR3 is 14 amino acids.

Note on this clonotype: The junction departs from germline at one end; a sequencing error may be responsible. This chain connects TRBV4-3 to TRBJ2-1; no firm D call. Germline V gene sequence: CDR1 LGHNA, CDR2 YSLEER. This CDR3 has 12 residues. CDR3 coding DNA: TGCGCCAGCAGCCAATCGGCAAATGAGCGGTTCTTC. It yields the protein CASSQSANERFF.

This clonotype appeared many times. This chain connects TRBV20-1 to TRBJ1-5; a weak D match, TRBD1 (5 bases). Germline V CDR1 and CDR2: DFQATT, SNEGSKA (reference sequence). The CDR3 is made up of 14 amino acids. V was pared by 6 bases and J by 3 bases, with 15 bases between. The CDR3, as DNA: TGCAGTGCACCCGACCCGGGGCCCAATCAGCCCCAGCATTTT. Translating gives CSAPDPGPNQPQHF.

The rearrangement joins TRBV29-1 to TRBJ2-7; D is possibly TRBD1 (6 bases). Germline CDR1 reads SQVTM; CDR2 reads ANQGSEA. The CDR3 is 12 residues long. Trimming took off 6 bases at V and 5 bases at J, with 14 bases between the two ends. The CDR3 sequence is CSVGQSANEQYF. The CDR3 bases are TGCAGCGTAGGACAGTCCGCGAACGAGCAGTACTTC.

This clonotype was observed at least ten times. The V gene is TRBV20-1, the J gene TRBJ2-7; perhaps TRBD2 as D (6 bases). Germline V lookup: CDR1 DFQATT, CDR2 SNEGSKA (reference sequence). Trimming removed 0 bases at V and 3 bases at J, with 15 bases between. CDR3 size: 15 residues. The CDR3 DNA is TGCAGTGCTAGAGATTGGAGGGGAGGACACTACGAGCAGTACTTC. This gives the protein CSARDWRGGHYEQYF.

This clonotype was recorded at least ten times. The chain uses TRBV7-9 and TRBJ2-7, with D unclear. The V end was cut by 5 bases, the J end by 6 bases, with 11 bases between. The germline V gene has CDR1 SEHNR and CDR2 FQNEAQ (reference sequence). CDR3 length: 12 residues. CDR3 amino acids: CASSPGSAEQYF. For the CDR3, the DNA is TGTGCCAGCAGCCCCGGGTCGGCCGAGCAGTACTTC.

There are many counts of this clonotype. The chain carries TRBV12-3 or TRBV12-4 and TRBJ1-2; D call uncertain. The germline V and J ends were trimmed by 2 bases and 4 bases, with 11 bases remaining between them. CDR3 length: 14 amino acids. The CDR3, as DNA: TGTGCCAGCAGTTTACCTGGGTCTGGCTATGGCTACACCTTC. It translates to CASSLPGSGYGYTF.

In this sample, this clonotype turned up many times. This rearrangement joins TRBV24-1 to TRBJ2-1; 8 nucleotides match TRBD2. The CDR3 has 16 residues. The germline CDR1 and CDR2 sequences are KGHDR and SFDVKD. V gave up 0 bases and J gave up 4 bases; unmatched junction bases: 4. The CDR3 loop reads CATSDLRAGEYNEQFF. CDR3 DNA sequence: TGTGCCACCAGTGATTTGCGAGCGGGGGAATACAATGAGCAGTTCTTC.

This clonotype has only one observation. One end of the junction does not line up with germline, which may come from a read error. The rearrangement links TRBV28 to TRBJ1-2; 7 nucleotides match TRBD1. The CDR3 runs 13 residues. Germline loops: CDR1 MDHEN, CDR2 SYDVKM. CDR3 in amino acids: CASSPGQDYRYTF. The CDR3 coding sequence is TGTGCCAGCAGTCCCGGACAGGACTATCGCTACACCTTC.